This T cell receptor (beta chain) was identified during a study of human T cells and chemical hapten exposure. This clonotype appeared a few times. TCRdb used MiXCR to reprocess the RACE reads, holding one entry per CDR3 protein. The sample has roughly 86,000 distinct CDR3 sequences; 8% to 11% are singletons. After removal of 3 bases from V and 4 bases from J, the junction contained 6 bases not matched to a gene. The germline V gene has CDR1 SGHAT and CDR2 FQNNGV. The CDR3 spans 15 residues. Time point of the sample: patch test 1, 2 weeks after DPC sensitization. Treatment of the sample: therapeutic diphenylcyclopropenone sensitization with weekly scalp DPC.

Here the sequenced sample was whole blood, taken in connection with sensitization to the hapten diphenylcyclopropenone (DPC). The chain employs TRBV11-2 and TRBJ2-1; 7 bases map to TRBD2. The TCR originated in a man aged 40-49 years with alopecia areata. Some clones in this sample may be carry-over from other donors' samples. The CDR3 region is CASSFGLGIYNEQFF. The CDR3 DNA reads TGTGCCAGCAGCTTCGGACTAGGGATATACAATGAGCAGTTCTTC.